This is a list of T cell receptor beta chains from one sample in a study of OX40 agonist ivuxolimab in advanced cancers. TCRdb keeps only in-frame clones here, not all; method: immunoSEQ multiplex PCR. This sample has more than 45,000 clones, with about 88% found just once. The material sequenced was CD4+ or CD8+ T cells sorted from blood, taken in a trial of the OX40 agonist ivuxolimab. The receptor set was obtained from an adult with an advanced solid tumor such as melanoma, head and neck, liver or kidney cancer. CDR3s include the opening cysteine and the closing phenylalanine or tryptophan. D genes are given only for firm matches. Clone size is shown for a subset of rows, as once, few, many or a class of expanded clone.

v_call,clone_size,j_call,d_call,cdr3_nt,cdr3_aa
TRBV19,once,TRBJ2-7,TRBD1,TGTGCCAGTAGGCGCCCGGGACAGGGGGCCGGAGAGCAGTACTTC,CASRRPGQGAGEQYF
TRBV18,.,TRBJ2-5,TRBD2,TGTGCCAGCTCACTCTACTCTAGCGGGAGGAGAGAGACCCAGTACTTC,CASSLYSSGRRETQYF
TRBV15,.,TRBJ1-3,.,TGTGCCACCAGCAGAGATAGCAGAGCTGGAAACACCATATATTTT,CATSRDSRAGNTIYF
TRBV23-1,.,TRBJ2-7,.,TGCGCCAGCAGTCACCACCGGGACACGAAAGGGGACGAGCAGTACTTC,CASSHHRDTKGDEQYF
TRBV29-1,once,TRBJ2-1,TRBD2,TGCAGCGTCCGGACTAGCTACAATGAGCAGTTCTTC,CSVRTSYNEQFF
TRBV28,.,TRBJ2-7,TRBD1,TGTGCCAGCAGTTTCGTAACAGGACAGGGGCCGTACTTC,CASSFVTGQGPYF
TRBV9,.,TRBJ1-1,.,TGTGCCAGCAGCCCACGACAGACCGGGGGCACTGAAGCTTTCTTT,CASSPRQTGGTEAFF
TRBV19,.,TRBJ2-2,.,TGTGCCAGTACCTACACCGGGGAGCTGTTTTTT,CASTYTGELFF
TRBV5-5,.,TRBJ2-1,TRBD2,TGTGCCAGCAGCCATCTAGCGGATTACAATGAGCAGTTCTTC,CASSHLADYNEQFF
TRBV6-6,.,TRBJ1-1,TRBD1,TGTGCGTCAGGGGGCAAGGACACTGAAGCTTTCTTT,CASGGKDTEAFF